One sample yielded the 8 T cell receptor beta chains listed below, sequenced in a study of blood T cells in healthy people across ages. Primed by a sample-barcoded 5' primer and a J-beta primer mix, a second PCR proceeded for about 7 to 11 cycles. TCRdb recomputed calls from the 5' RACE reads with MiXCR, one row per CDR3 protein. The table records more than 800,000 distinct CDR3 sequences, under 55% of them present only once. The sequenced material came from blood. Receptors were obtained from a woman aged 55-70 years in good health.

The V and J genes are TRBV13 and TRBJ2-4; 10 nucleotides align to TRBD2. The J call is uncertain, as TRBJ2-7 better fits the DNA end. Germline V lookup: CDR1 PRHDT, CDR2 FYEKMQ (reference sequence). The CDR3 has 17 residues. The CDR3 region is CASSPSTSGRVTVEQYF. Written as DNA, the CDR3 is TGTGCCAGCAGCCCCTCGACTAGCGGGCGAGTTACTGTCGAGCAGTACTTC.

The chain uses TRBV12-3 or TRBV12-4 and TRBJ2-7; 9 nucleotides agree with TRBD1. The CDR3 is 15 amino acids. Trimming cost V 6 bases and J 0 bases; bases outside gene matches: 6. The CDR3 is CASRQGTGSSYEQYF. CDR3 DNA sequence: TGTGCCAGCAGGCAAGGGACAGGGAGCTCCTACGAGCAGTACTTC.

This clonotype has ten or more counts. V and J are TRBV4-1 and TRBJ1-2; TRBD1 aligns across 7 bases. V was clipped by 6 bases and J by 2 bases; unmatched bases: 9. From germline, CDR1 is MGHRA and CDR2 YSYEKL. CDR3 length: 15 amino acids. The DNA for the CDR3 is TGCGCCAGCAGGACCGGAGGGGGCGGAAACTATGGCTACACCTTC. It codes for CASRTGGGGNYGYTF.

This chain links TRBV29-1 with TRBJ2-1; perhaps TRBD1 as D (6 bases). The V gene lost 3 bases and the J gene lost 9 bases, with 9 bases spanning the gap. The germline V gene has CDR1 SQVTM and CDR2 ANQGSEA. The CDR3 is 11 amino acids. CDR3 sequence: CSVDTGTEQFF. The CDR3 DNA follows: TGCAGCGTTGATACAGGGACTGAGCAGTTCTTC.

The V gene is TRBV4-2, the J gene TRBJ1-4; D is perhaps TRBD1 (6 bases). Trimming took off 0 bases at V and 3 bases at J, with 14 bases between the two ends. This CDR3 has 17 residues. In germline, CDR1 is LGHNA, CDR2 YNFKEQ. CDR3 DNA sequence: TGTGCCAGCAGCCAAGAAGGCACAGGGTTAGCTAATGAAAAACTGTTTTTT. It codes for CASSQEGTGLANEKLFF.

The chain carries TRBV20-1 and TRBJ1-5; the D is unclear. The CDR3 totals 15 residues. The ends were cut back, 6 bases at V and 0 bases at J, with 15 bases in the middle. Germline V gene lookup returns CDR1 DFQATT and CDR2 SNEGSKA (reference sequence). The CDR3 is CSARWSEASNQPQHF. CDR3 DNA sequence: TGCAGTGCCAGATGGTCAGAGGCTAGCAATCAGCCCCAGCATTTT.

The chain links TRBV7-2 to TRBJ2-5; D call uncertain. This CDR3 contains 12 residues. V lost 4 bases and J lost 5, with 8 bases in between. Germline V gene lookup returns CDR1 SGHTA and CDR2 FQGNSA. In DNA form, the CDR3 reads TGTGCCAGCAGCTGGGTTCGGGAGACCCAGTACTTC. As protein: CASSWVRETQYF.

This clonotype has only one observation. The rearrangement links TRBV14 to TRBJ2-1, with unresolved D. Trimming removed 4 bases from V and 7 bases from J, with 20 bases in between. The CDR3 covers 16 residues. Germline V lookup: CDR1 SGHDN, CDR2 FVKESK. CDR3 nucleotides: TGTGCCAGCAGCCCCCCCAGCCTCGTTTTAGGAAATGAGCAGTTCTTC. Its translation: CASSPPSLVLGNEQFF.